Presented here are 3 T cell receptor beta chains from one specimen sequenced in a study of OX40 agonist ivuxolimab in advanced cancers. The library came from the immunoSEQ multiplex PCR assay. TCRdb limited this immuneACCESS table to in-frame rearrangements with V and J called. A share of clones is missing; checked studies link under half to unresolved V genes, and the rest is unexplained. This sample has 20,000 to 25,000 clones in its table, and roughly 89% of those were observed once. The ten largest clonotypes hold about a sixth of the sample. This specimen was CD4+ or CD8+ T cells sorted from blood, taken in a trial of the OX40 agonist ivuxolimab. Every receptor here comes from an adult with an advanced solid tumor such as melanoma, head and neck, liver or kidney cancer.

V usage is TRBV28 and J usage is TRBJ1-5; the D gene is possibly TRBD1 (5 bases). CDR3 length: 17 residues. Germline V gene lookup returns CDR1 MDHEN and CDR2 SYDVKM. V shed 2 bases and J shed 0 bases, with 14 bases lying between them. CDR3 amino acids: CASSLLGQSDSNQPQHF. In DNA, the CDR3 is TGTGCCAGCAGTTTACTTGGACAAAGCGATAGCAATCAGCCCCAGCATTTT.

This chain joins TRBV7-6 and TRBJ2-1; 8 bases line up with TRBD1. After removal of 5 bases from V and 9 bases from J, the junction contained 9 bases not matched to a gene. From germline, CDR1 is SGHVS and CDR2 FNYEAQ. The CDR3 spans 14 residues. The CDR3 here is CASSKGQGITEQFF. The CDR3 nucleotides are TGTGCCAGCAGCAAAGGACAGGGAATTACTGAGCAGTTCTTC. The entire variable domain, with the rest obtained from reference TRBV7-6 and TRBJ2-1, is as follows: GAGVSQSPRYKVTKRGQDVALRCDPISGHVSLYWYRQALGQGPEFLTYFNYEAQQDKSGLPNDRFSAERPEGSISTLTIQRTEQRDSAMYRCASSKGQGITEQFFGPGTRLTVL.

V gene TRBV2 combines with J gene TRBJ2-5, with 7 positions matching TRBD1. The tail of the sequence fits TRBJ2-7 better, so the J call may be wrong. The CDR3 is made up of 15 amino acids. Germline CDR1 SNHLY, CDR2 FYNNEI. For the CDR3, the DNA is TGTGCCAGCACCTTAGGTGGGACAGTTTCCTACGAGCAGTACTTC. It is translated as CASTLGGTVSYEQYF.